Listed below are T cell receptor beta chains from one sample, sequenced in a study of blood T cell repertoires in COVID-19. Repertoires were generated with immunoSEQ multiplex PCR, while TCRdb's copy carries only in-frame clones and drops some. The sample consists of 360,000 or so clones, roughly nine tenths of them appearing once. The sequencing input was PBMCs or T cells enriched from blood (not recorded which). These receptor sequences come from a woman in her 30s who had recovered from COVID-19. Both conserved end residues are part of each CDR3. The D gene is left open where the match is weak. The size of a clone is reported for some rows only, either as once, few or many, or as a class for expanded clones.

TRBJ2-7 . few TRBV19 CASSSGQLYEQYF TGTGCCAGTAGTTCCGGACAGCTCTACGAGCAGTACTTC
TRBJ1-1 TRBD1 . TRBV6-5 CASSYSTGITEAFF TGTGCCAGCAGTTACTCGACAGGGATCACTGAAGCTTTCTTT
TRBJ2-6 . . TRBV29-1 CSVLGPSGANVLTF TGCAGCGTTTTGGGGCCCTCTGGGGCCAACGTCCTGACTTTC
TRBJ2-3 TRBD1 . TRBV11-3 CASSLGGGTGTTQYF TGTGCCAGCAGCTTAGGTGGGGGGACAGGAACAACGCAGTATTTT
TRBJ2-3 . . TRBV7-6 CASSSTSSTDTQYF TGTGCCAGCAGCTCAACTTCTAGCACAGATACGCAGTATTTT
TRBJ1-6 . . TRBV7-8 CASSLLGSNSPLHF TGTGCCAGCAGCTTATTGGGCAGTAATTCACCCCTCCACTTT
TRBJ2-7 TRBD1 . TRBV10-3 CAIRGSTGDEQYF TGTGCCATCAGGGGATCGACAGGGGATGAGCAGTACTTC
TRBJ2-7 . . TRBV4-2 CASSQGWTSYEQYF TGTGCCAGCAGCCAAGGCTGGACTTCCTACGAGCAGTACTTC
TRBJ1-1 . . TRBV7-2 CASSPDQKNTEAFF TGTGCCAGCAGCCCAGATCAGAAGAACACTGAAGCTTTCTTT
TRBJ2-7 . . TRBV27 CASSSYPDSYEQYF TGTGCCAGCAGTTCCTACCCGGACAGTTACGAGCAGTACTTC
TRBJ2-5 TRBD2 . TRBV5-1 CASNPAGGPQETQYF TGCGCCAGCAATCCAGCGGGAGGGCCCCAGGAGACCCAGTACTTC
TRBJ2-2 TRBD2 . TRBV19 CASSSGRGRTGELFF TGTGCCAGTAGTAGCGGGAGGGGTCGAACCGGGGAGCTGTTTTTT
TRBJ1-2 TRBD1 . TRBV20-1 CSASVQGADYGYTF TGCAGTGCTAGTGTCCAGGGGGCGGACTATGGCTACACCTTC
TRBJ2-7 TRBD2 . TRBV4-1 CASSLGTSGDYEQYF TGCGCCAGCAGCCTAGGGACTAGCGGGGACTACGAGCAGTACTTC
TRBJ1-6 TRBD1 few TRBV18 CASSRDRVLDNSPLHF TGTGCCAGCTCACGAGACAGGGTCTTGGATAATTCACCCCTCCACTTT
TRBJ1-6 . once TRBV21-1 CASSNHTGTGGSPLHF TGTGCCAGCAGCAATCACACCGGGACAGGGGGTTCACCCCTCCACTTT
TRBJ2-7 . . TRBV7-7 CASSPDITYEQYF TGTGCTAGCAGTCCTGACATAACCTACGAGCAGTACTTC
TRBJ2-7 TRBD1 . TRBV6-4 CASTPWETGFDSIDEQYF TGTGCCAGCACCCCATGGGAGACAGGGTTTGATTCCATCGACGAGCAGTACTTC
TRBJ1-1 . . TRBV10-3 CAISETGNTEAFF TGTGCCATCAGTGAGACAGGTAACACTGAAGCTTTCTTT
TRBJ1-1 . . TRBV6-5 CASRGAKNTEAFF TGTGCCAGCAGAGGAGCTAAGAACACTGAAGCTTTCTTT
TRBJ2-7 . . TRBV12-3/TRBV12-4 CASSFSGFNEQYF TGTGCCAGCAGTTTTTCAGGTTTCAACGAGCAGTACTTC
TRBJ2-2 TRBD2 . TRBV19 CASRNPGGGTGELFF TGTGCCAGTCGAAACCCGGGAGGGGGCACCGGGGAGCTGTTTTTT
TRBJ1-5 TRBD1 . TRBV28 CASSPLGGGMKQPQHF TGTGCCAGCAGTCCCTTAGGAGGGGGCATGAAACAGCCCCAGCATTTT
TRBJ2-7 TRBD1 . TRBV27 CASSYRGNEQYF TGTGCCAGCAGTTACAGGGGGAACGAGCAGTACTTC
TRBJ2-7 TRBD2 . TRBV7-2 CASSSTSGGTYEQYF TGTGCCAGCAGCTCAACTAGCGGGGGGACCTACGAGCAGTACTTC
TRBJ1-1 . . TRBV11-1 CASSLGRNTEAFF TGTGCCAGCAGCTTAGGGAGGAACACTGAAGCTTTCTTT
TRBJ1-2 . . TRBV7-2 CASSLVYGRPEYGYTF TGTGCCAGCAGCTTAGTCTATGGCCGCCCGGAGTATGGCTACACCTTC
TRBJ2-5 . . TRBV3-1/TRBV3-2 CASSQSGGSRIGAETQYF TGTGCCAGCAGCCAATCCGGAGGGAGTAGAATTGGTGCAGAGACCCAGTACTTC
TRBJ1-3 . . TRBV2 CASSRSGDTIYF TGTGCCAGCAGCCGGTCGGGGGACACCATATATTTT
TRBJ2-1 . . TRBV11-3 CASSLSSSNEQFF TGTGCCAGCAGCTTAAGCTCCTCCAATGAGCAGTTCTTC
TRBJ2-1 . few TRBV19 CASSAGTPYNEQFF TGTGCCAGTAGTGCCGGGACACCCTACAATGAGCAGTTCTTC
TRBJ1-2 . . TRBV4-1 CASSQGPTINNYGYTF TGCGCCAGCAGCCAAGGTCCGACAATTAATAACTATGGCTACACCTTC
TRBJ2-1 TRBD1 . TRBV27 CASSLSGTGGNEQFF TGTGCCAGCAGTTTATCGGGAACAGGGGGCAATGAGCAGTTCTTC
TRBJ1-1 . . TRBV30 CAWSPGTLEAFF TGTGCCTGGAGTCCTGGGACACTTGAAGCTTTCTTT
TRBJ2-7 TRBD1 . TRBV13 CASSFGQGQSYEQYF TGTGCCAGCAGCTTTGGACAGGGACAGAGCTACGAGCAGTACTTC
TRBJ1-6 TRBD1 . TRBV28 CASKTGDLNSPLHF TGTGCCAGCAAGACAGGGGACCTTAATTCACCCCTCCACTTT
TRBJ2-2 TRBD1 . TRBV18 CASSPNRGRNGELFF TGTGCCAGCTCACCAAACAGGGGGCGGAACGGGGAGCTGTTTTTT
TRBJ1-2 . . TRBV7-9 CASGTVWTASGYTF TGTGCCAGCGGAACGGTTTGGACAGCCTCTGGCTACACCTTC
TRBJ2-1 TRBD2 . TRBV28 CASSSREREGYNEQFF TGTGCCAGCAGTTCTAGGGAGCGGGAGGGTTACAATGAGCAGTTCTTC
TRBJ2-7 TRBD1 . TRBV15 CATSNGQGSSYEQYF TGTGCCACCAGCAATGGACAGGGGAGTTCCTACGAGCAGTACTTC
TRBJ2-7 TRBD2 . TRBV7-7 CASSAGTSGSYEQYF TGTGCTAGCAGCGCCGGGACTAGCGGCTCCTACGAGCAGTACTTC
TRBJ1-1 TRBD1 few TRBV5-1 CASSLNTGGTEAFF TGCGCCAGCAGCTTAAATACAGGGGGAACTGAAGCTTTCTTT
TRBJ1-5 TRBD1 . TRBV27 CASRTGTGQPQHF TGTGCCAGCAGGACAGGGACAGGTCAGCCCCAGCATTTT
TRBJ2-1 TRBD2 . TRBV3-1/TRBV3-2 CASSQDEREPYNEQFF TGTGCCAGCAGCCAAGACGAGCGGGAGCCATACAATGAGCAGTTCTTC